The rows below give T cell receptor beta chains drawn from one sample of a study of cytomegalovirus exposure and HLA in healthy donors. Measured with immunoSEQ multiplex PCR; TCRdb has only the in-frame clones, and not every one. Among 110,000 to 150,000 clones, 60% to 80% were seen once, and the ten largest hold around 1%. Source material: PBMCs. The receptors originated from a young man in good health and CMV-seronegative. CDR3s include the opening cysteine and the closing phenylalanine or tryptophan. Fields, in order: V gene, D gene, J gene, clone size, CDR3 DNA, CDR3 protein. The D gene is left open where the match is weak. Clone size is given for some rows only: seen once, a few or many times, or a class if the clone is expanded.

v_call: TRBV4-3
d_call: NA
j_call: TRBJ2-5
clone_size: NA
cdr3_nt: TGCGCCAGCAGCCAAGAGGCGGGGCGGGAGACCCAGTACTTC
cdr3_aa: CASSQEAGRETQYF

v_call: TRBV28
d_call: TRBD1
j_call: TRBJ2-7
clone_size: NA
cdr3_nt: TGTGCCAGCAGTCCCAGATTGACAGGGGGCCCCTACGAGCAGTACTTC
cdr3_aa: CASSPRLTGGPYEQYF

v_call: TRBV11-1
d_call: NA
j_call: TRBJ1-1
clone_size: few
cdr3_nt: TGTGCCAGCAGCTTGGGCTTAAGGGAGAAGAACACTGAAGCTTTCTTT
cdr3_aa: CASSLGLREKNTEAFF

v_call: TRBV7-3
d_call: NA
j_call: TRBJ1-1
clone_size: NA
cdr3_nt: TGTGCCAGCAGCTTATCTCAGGGGTCGCCAGCTTTCTTT
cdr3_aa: CASSLSQGSPAFF

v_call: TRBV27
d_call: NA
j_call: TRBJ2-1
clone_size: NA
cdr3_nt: TGTGCCACCTCAACGGAGGCGACATACAATGAGCAGTTCTTC
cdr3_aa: CATSTEATYNEQFF

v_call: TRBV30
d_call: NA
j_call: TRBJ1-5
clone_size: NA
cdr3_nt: TGTGCCTGGAACCTAGAGATAGCTTCGCCCCAGCATTTT
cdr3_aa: CAWNLEIASPQHF

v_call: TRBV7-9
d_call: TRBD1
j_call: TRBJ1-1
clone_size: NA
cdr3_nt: TGTGCCAGCAGCGGTACAGGGGGCGAGTACACTGAAGCTTTCTTT
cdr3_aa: CASSGTGGEYTEAFF

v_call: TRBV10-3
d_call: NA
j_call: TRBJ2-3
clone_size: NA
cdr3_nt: TGTGCCATCATGGGGCAGGGTGTCCCCACAGATACGCAGTATTTT
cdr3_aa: CAIMGQGVPTDTQYF

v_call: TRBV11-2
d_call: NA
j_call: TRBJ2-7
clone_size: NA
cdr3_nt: TGTGCCAGCAGTTCGACAGGCCTCTCCTACGAGCAGTACTTC
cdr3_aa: CASSSTGLSYEQYF

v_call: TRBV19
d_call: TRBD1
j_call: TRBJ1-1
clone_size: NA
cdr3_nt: TGTGCCAGTAGTAGGGACAGGAGAAAAATATCAACGATCATGAACACTGAAGCTTTCTTT
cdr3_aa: CASSRDRRKISTIMNTEAFF

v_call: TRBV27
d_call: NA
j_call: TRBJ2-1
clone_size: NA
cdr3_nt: TGTGCCAGCAAACGGGGAAGCTCCTACAATGAGCAGTTCTTC
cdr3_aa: CASKRGSSYNEQFF

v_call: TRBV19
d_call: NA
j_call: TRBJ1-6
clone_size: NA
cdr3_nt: TGTGCCAGTAGTACCGGACAGTATAATTCACCCCTCCACTTT
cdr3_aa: CASSTGQYNSPLHF

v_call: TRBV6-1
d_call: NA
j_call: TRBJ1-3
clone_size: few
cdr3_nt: TGTGCCAGCAGTGAAGCAATATCTGGAAACACCATATATTTT
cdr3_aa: CASSEAISGNTIYF

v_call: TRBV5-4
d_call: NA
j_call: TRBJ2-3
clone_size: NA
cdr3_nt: TGTGCCAGCAGCTTGGACGCAGAAGATACGCAGTATTTT
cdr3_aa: CASSLDAEDTQYF